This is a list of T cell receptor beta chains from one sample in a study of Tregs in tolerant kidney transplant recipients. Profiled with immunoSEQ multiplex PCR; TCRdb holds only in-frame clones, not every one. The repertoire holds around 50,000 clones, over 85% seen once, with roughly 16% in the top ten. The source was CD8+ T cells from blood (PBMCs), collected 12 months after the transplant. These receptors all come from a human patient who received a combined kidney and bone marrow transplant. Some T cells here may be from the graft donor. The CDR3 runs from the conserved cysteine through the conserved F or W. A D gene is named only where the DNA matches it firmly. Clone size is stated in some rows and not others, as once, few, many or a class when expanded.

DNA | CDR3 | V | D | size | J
TGCGCCAGCAGCCAAAGAACATTCAGGGAAACCTCCTACAATGAGCAGTTCTTC | CASSQRTFRETSYNEQFF | TRBV4-1 | - | once | TRBJ2-1
TGTGCCAGCAGTTTTTCGGAGACCCAGTACTTC | CASSFSETQYF | TRBV28 | - | - | TRBJ2-5
TGTGCCAGCTCCACCGGGGGGTCCCCCTACGAGCAGTACTTC | CASSTGGSPYEQYF | TRBV27 | TRBD2 | - | TRBJ2-7
TGTGCCAGCAGCTTAGGCAGCTATGGCTACACCTTC | CASSLGSYGYTF | TRBV7-8 | - | - | TRBJ1-2
TGTGCCACCAGCATACAGGGTTCAAAGACGCAGTATTTT | CATSIQGSKTQYF | TRBV15 | - | - | TRBJ2-3
TGCGCCAGCAGCCAAGACAGGGGTTACTATGGCTACACCTTC | CASSQDRGYYGYTF | TRBV4-3 | - | - | TRBJ1-2
TGTGCCAGCAGTGCTTACGCAGGGATTCAAGAGACCCAGTACTTC | CASSAYAGIQETQYF | TRBV6-4 | - | - | TRBJ2-5
TGTGCCAGCAGTTACGCCCGGGACAGGGGGACCTACGAGCAGTACTTC | CASSYARDRGTYEQYF | TRBV6-5 | TRBD1 | once | TRBJ2-7
TGTGCCAGCAGTTTAGACAGACCGAGCACAGATACGCAGTATTTT | CASSLDRPSTDTQYF | TRBV27 | - | - | TRBJ2-3
TGTGCCAGCAGCTCGGGACTAGCTTACAATGAGCAGTTCTTC | CASSSGLAYNEQFF | TRBV7-6 | TRBD2 | few | TRBJ2-1
TGTGCCAGCTTACCGGGAGGCCACACCGGGGAGCTGTTTTTT | CASLPGGHTGELFF | TRBV7-8 | TRBD2 | - | TRBJ2-2
TGCGCCAGCAGCCACTCGGACTCACTAGAGACCCAGTACTTC | CASSHSDSLETQYF | TRBV4-3 | - | once | TRBJ2-5
TGTGCCAGCAGTCAGGGACAGGCCGCAGATACGCAGTATTTT | CASSQGQAADTQYF | TRBV6-4 | TRBD1 | - | TRBJ2-3
TGTGCCAGCAGTGAATCCAGGAACTATGGCTACACCTTC | CASSESRNYGYTF | TRBV2 | - | - | TRBJ1-2